A single sample gave rise to the 21 T cell receptor beta chains below, sequenced in a study of blood T cell repertoires in COVID-19. Profiled with immunoSEQ multiplex PCR; TCRdb holds only in-frame clones, not every one. The sample holds around 450,000 clones, roughly 90% seen once. The sample consisted of PBMCs or T cells enriched from blood (not recorded which). The source of these receptors is a woman aged 18-35 years who had recovered from COVID-19.

This chain links TRBV5-4 with TRBJ2-5; 7 positions match TRBD1. V gave up 4 bases and J gave up 5 bases; unmatched junction bases: 11. The germline V gene has CDR1 SGHNT and CDR2 YYREEE (reference sequence). The CDR3 runs to 15 residues. CDR3 region: CASSLGQQARETQYF. DNA for the CDR3: TGTGCCAGCAGCCTGGGACAGCAGGCCCGGGAGACCCAGTACTTC.

The chain combines TRBV9 with TRBJ2-1; perhaps TRBD2 as D (6 bases). Trimming stripped 9 bases from V and 2 bases from J, with 12 bases between. The germline gives CDR1 SGDLS, CDR2 YYNGEE. The CDR3 is 13 amino acids. This chain's CDR3 is CATLRGTYNEQFF. The DNA for the CDR3 is TGTGCCACTTTACGCGGGACCTACAATGAGCAGTTCTTC.

V is TRBV12-3 or TRBV12-4 and J is TRBJ2-7; D remains unclear. Trimming removed 4 bases at V and 1 base at J, with 8 bases between. The CDR3 extends over 13 amino acids. The CDR3: CASSYTNSYEQYF. The CDR3 DNA reads TGTGCCAGCAGTTACACCAATTCCTACGAGCAGTACTTC.

The V gene is TRBV3-1 (or the pseudogene TRBV3-2), the J gene TRBJ2-1; 14 bases match TRBD2. The V gene end was trimmed by 1 base and the J gene end by 0 bases; junction bases not matched to a gene: 5. Germline V CDR1 and CDR2: LGHDT, YNNKEL (reference sequence). CDR3 length equals 19 residues. The CDR3, as DNA: TGTGCCAGCAGCCAAGGGACTAGCGGGGGGTTAAGCTCCTACAATGAGCAGTTCTTC. This encodes CASSQGTSGGLSSYNEQFF.

The chain is built from TRBV11-2 and TRBJ1-1; D is undetermined. The CDR3 totals 13 residues. Trimming left V 2 bases short and J 5 bases short, with 9 bases between. Germline CDR1 and CDR2: SGHAT and FQNNGV. The CDR3 DNA reads TGTGCCAGCAGCTTAAAAGGCGGGACTGAAGCTTTCTTT. It is translated as CASSLKGGTEAFF. Variable domain in full (rest from reference TRBV11-2 and TRBJ1-1): EAGVAQSPRYKIIEKRQSVAFWCNPISGHATLYWYQQILGQGPKLLIQFQNNGVVDDSQLPKDRFSAERLKGVDSTLKIQPAKLEDSAVYLCASSLKGGTEAFFGQGTRLTVV.

V gene TRBV4-2 combines with J gene TRBJ2-1; TRBD2 is a possible D gene (7 bases). Deletions cut 0 bases from V and 2 bases from J, with 11 bases between. From germline, CDR1 is LGHNA and CDR2 YNFKEQ. The CDR3 length is 16 residues. CDR3 loop: CASSQDEGGPYNEQFF. The CDR3 DNA is TGTGCCAGCAGCCAAGATGAGGGGGGGCCCTACAATGAGCAGTTCTTC.

The chain employs TRBV5-1 and TRBJ2-3; 8 nucleotides agree with TRBD2. The length of the CDR3 is 15 residues. Germline lookup yields CDR1 SGHRS and CDR2 YFSETQ. V was clipped by 5 bases and J by 3 bases; unmatched bases: 8. Written as DNA, the CDR3 is TGCGCCAGCAGAAATTCGGGGGGGCCTACAGATACGCAGTATTTT. As protein: CASRNSGGPTDTQYF.

The chain carries TRBV5-5 and TRBJ2-7; TRBD1 agrees at 8 bases. The CDR3 is made up of 12 amino acids. The germline CDR1 and CDR2 sequences are SGHKS and YYEKEE (reference sequence). J gave up 6 bases and V 5 bases, and 4 bases lay outside the gene matches. CDR3 nucleotide sequence: TGTGCCAGCAGTCTACAGGGGGGCGAGCAGTACTTC. Amino acids: CASSLQGGEQYF.

A single count supports this clone. The chain has TRBV18 and TRBJ1-1; D is perhaps TRBD1 (5 bases). Trimming removed 1 base from V and 0 bases from J, with 12 bases in between. The CDR3 is 16 residues long. The germline V gene has CDR1 KGHSH and CDR2 LQKENI. CDR3 sequence reads: CASSPQSAGLNTEAFF. The CDR3 nucleotides are TGTGCCAGCTCACCACAGTCGGCAGGGTTGAACACTGAAGCTTTCTTT.

This clone was recorded once. The chain couples TRBV19 to TRBJ2-3, with 11 nucleotides matching TRBD2. With V trimmed by 5 bases and J by 6 bases, 7 bases remained unmatched. The CDR3 has 15 residues. CDR1 and CDR2 from the germline V gene are LNHDA and SQIVND (reference sequence). CDR3 protein: CASSPSGGPGDTQYF. The CDR3 coding sequence is TGTGCCAGTAGTCCTAGCGGGGGGCCTGGGGATACGCAGTATTTT.

Comment on this clone: The sample holds other DNA sequences that translate to the same CDR3. J is TRBJ2-5 and V is TRBV12-3 or TRBV12-4; D may be TRBD1 (5 bases). The CDR3 is made up of 13 amino acids. With 3 bases removed from V and 1 base from J, the gap between germline ends came to 6 bases. CDR3 DNA sequence: TGTGCCAGCAGTTTTAGGGGCCAAGAGACCCAGTACTTC. Translated: CASSFRGQETQYF.

The chain combines TRBV9 with TRBJ2-5; D call uncertain. The V end was cut by 0 bases, the J end by 5 bases, with 8 bases between. Germline values: CDR1 SGDLS, CDR2 YYNGEE. This CDR3 contains 13 residues. CDR3 nucleotides: TGTGCCAGCAGCGTAGACCCACAGGAGACCCAGTACTTC. Translated, it gives CASSVDPQETQYF.

This clone has just one count. The chain uses TRBV18 and TRBJ1-1, with 8 bases fitting TRBD1. J was trimmed by 7 bases and V by 5 bases; bases with no gene match: 6. The CDR3 consists of 13 residues. Germline CDR1 reads KGHSH; CDR2 reads LQKENI. This CDR3 reads CASSSGQEGEAFF. CDR3 in DNA: TGTGCCAGCTCATCGGGACAGGAAGGTGAAGCTTTCTTT.

The chain joins TRBV3-1 (or the pseudogene TRBV3-2) to TRBJ2-2; maybe TRBD1 (7 bases). CDR1 and CDR2 from the germline V gene are LGHDT and YNNKEL (reference sequence). This CDR3 region has 20 residues. V lost 1 base and J lost 6, with 27 bases in between. The CDR3 here is CASSQGGGGGLILWAGELFF. In nucleotides, the CDR3 is TGTGCCAGCAGCCAAGGAGGTGGAGGGGGCTTGATTCTTTGGGCCGGGGAGCTGTTTTTT.

The rearrangement links TRBV28 to TRBJ1-3; D unclear. The CDR3 sequence is 15 residues long. V was cut by 3 bases and J by 3 bases, with 12 bases left in between. The germline V gene has CDR1 MDHEN and CDR2 SYDVKM. The CDR3 sequence is CASSFIRSVGNTIYF. The CDR3 region has the DNA TGTGCCAGCAGTTTTATCAGGTCGGTTGGAAACACCATATATTTT.

This clone was detected a few times. The chain uses TRBV2 and TRBJ1-1, with 7 bases fitting TRBD1. The V and J ends lost 7 bases and 1 base, in that order; junction bases with no gene match: 6. CDR1 and CDR2 (germline): SNHLY, FYNNEI. The CDR3 loop spans 14 amino acids. CDR3 bases: TGTGCCAGCACCTACGACAGGGAGAACACTGAAGCTTTCTTT. This codes for CASTYDRENTEAFF.

The V and J genes are TRBV7-8 and TRBJ1-2; 8 positions match TRBD1. Germline CDR1 reads SGHVS; CDR2 reads FQNEAQ. V was clipped by 4 bases and J by 7 bases; unmatched bases: 11. This CDR3 comprises 15 residues. Written as DNA, the CDR3 is TGTGCCAGCAGCTCCCCCAGTGACAGGGGTGGTGGCTACACCTTC. Its translation: CASSSPSDRGGGYTF. The full variable domain, with the rest looked up from reference TRBV7-8 and TRBJ1-2, is GAGVSQSPRYKVAKRGQDVALRCDPISGHVSLFWYQQALGQGPEFLTYFQNEAQLDKSGLPSDRFFAERPEGSVSTLKIQRTQQEDSAVYLCASSSPSDRGGGYTFGSGTRLTVV.

The chain carries TRBV5-1 and TRBJ2-3; D remains unclear. There are 16 residues in the CDR3. The germline V gene has CDR1 SGHRS and CDR2 YFSETQ. The V and J ends lost 0 bases and 3 bases respectively, with 14 bases between them. The CDR3 loop reads CASSLARLVGTDTQYF. The CDR3, as DNA: TGCGCCAGCAGCTTGGCGCGGTTGGTTGGGACAGATACGCAGTATTTT.

The V gene is TRBV27, the J gene TRBJ2-7, with D perhaps TRBD1 (5 bases). Germline CDR1 MNHEY, CDR2 SMNVEV (reference sequence). This CDR3 spans 13 amino acids. The V end lost 2 bases, the J end lost 5 bases, and 10 bases lay between the germline ends. The CDR3 region is CASSLRQNHEQYF. The CDR3 DNA sequence: TGTGCCAGCAGTTTAAGACAGAACCACGAGCAGTACTTC.

The rearrangement links TRBV3-1 (or the pseudogene TRBV3-2) to TRBJ2-7, with D perhaps TRBD1 (6 bases). The V and J ends lost 0 bases and 7 bases respectively, with 7 bases between them. There are 12 residues in the CDR3. Germline V gives CDR1 LGHDT, CDR2 YNNKEL (reference sequence). CDR3 nucleotide sequence: TGTGCCAGCAGCCAAGAGAGGGGGGAGCAGTACTTC. It specifies CASSQERGEQYF.

The table lists this clone with a count of one. The genes are TRBV11-2 and TRBJ2-1, with TRBD2 as a possible D gene (5 bases). The length of the CDR3 is 12 residues. With 1 base removed from V and 7 bases from J, the gap between germline ends came to 5 bases. The germline gives CDR1 SGHAT, CDR2 FQNNGV. The CDR3 region has the DNA TGTGCCAGCAGCTTAGGGGAGAATGAGCAGTTCTTC. Its translation is CASSLGENEQFF.